What follows is one TCR beta chain and its context. Its target is not known. TCRdb reanalysed the 5' RACE reads using MiXCR and keeps one entry per CDR3 protein. The sample lists 350,000 to 550,000 distinct CDR3 sequences, roughly 26% occurring once. The data originate from a study of CD8 T cells in ankylosing spondylitis. Study-level points and caveats: The study identified a TCR beta motif of eight highly homologous variants that appeared characteristic of ankylosing spondylitis blood. The study looked at matched synovial fluid samples from ankylosing spondylitis patients. Disease-linked clones were reported to be significantly enriched there. Disease-linked clones, CD8+, were relatively rare in peripheral blood. Prior work had noted some motif variants in reactive arthritis blood and synovial fluid.

The sequenced sample was blood, either unsorted or a sorted T cell fraction (not recorded which). The clonotype was recovered from a male donor with ankylosing spondylitis.

CDR3 amino acids: CASSPGGPDTQYF. CDR3 coding DNA: TGTGCCAGCAGCCCCGGTGGGCCAGATACGCAGTATTTT. V and J are TRBV7-2 and TRBJ2-3; D gene ambiguous. V lost 5 bases and J 4 bases, leaving 10 bases between the germline ends. Germline V gives CDR1 SGHTA, CDR2 FQGNSA. The CDR3 runs 13 residues.